The clone carrying this T cell receptor beta chain was seen repeatedly, ten times or more. Documented time point: patch test 2, 6 weeks after DPC sensitization. Treatment described: therapeutic diphenylcyclopropenone sensitization with weekly scalp DPC. The CDR3 runs to 15 residues. Germline V gene data show CDR1 as MNHEY and CDR2 as SVGAGI. V gave up 0 bases and J gave up 4 bases, with 9 bases separating them. This record belongs to a study of human T cells and chemical hapten exposure. TCRdb ran MiXCR on the RACE reads and lists one entry per CDR3 protein. The sample holds about 40,000 distinct CDR3 sequences; less than 4% are singletons and the top ten take 5.5% to 7.5%.

Sequenced here: whole blood, sampled in connection with sensitization to the hapten diphenylcyclopropenone (DPC). The receptor was derived from a middle-aged man with alopecia areata. Some clones in this sample may be carry-over from other donors' samples. This chain uses TRBV6-5 with TRBJ2-2, with D possibly being TRBD1 (5 bases). The CDR3 protein is CASSYSQRGTGELFF. The CDR3 DNA follows: TGTGCCAGCAGTTACTCTCAAAGGGGCACCGGGGAGCTGTTTTTT.